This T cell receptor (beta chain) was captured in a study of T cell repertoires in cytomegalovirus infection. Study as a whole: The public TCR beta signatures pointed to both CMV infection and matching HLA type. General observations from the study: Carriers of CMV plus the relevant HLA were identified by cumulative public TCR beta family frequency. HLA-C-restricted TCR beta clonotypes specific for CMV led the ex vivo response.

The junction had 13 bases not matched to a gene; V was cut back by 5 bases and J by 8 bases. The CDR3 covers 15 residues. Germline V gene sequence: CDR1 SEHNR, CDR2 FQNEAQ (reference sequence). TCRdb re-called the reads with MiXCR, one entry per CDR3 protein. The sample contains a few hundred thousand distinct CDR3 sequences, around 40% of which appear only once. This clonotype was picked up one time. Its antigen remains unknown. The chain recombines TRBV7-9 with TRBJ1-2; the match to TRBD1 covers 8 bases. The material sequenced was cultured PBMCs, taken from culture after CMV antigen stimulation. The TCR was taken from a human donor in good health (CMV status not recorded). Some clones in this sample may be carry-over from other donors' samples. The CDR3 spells CASSLQGAAFWGYTF. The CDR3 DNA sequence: TGTGCCAGCAGCCTCCAGGGGGCTGCCTTTTGGGGCTACACCTTC.